This passage covers 20 T cell receptor beta chains from one sample sequenced in a study of glioma-infiltrating T cells. Amplification of TCR alpha and beta CDR3 regions from RNA used iRepertoire nested multiplex PCR. TCRdb re-analysed the multiplex PCR reads in MiXCR, keeping a single row per CDR3 protein. Of around 170,000 distinct CDR3 sequences in the sample, around 40% were seen once. Sample: glioma tissue, nonneoplastic brain tissue, or PBMCs (not recorded which). These receptor sequences come from a human donor with low-grade glioma or glioblastoma, undergoing nonglioma brain surgery, or in good health (not recorded which).

About this clonotype: An end of the junction does not agree with germline; a read error may underlie this. CDR3 in DNA: TGCGCCAGCAGCCTCGCCGGGACAGGATCCTACGAGCAGTACTTC. Translation: CASSLAGTGSYEQYF. V and J are TRBV7-9 and TRBJ2-7; 8 nucleotides line up with TRBD1. Germline CDR1 SEHNR, CDR2 FQNEAQ (reference sequence). This CDR3 comprises 15 residues.

This clonotype was observed a single time. A much more abundant neighbour one base away suggests this may be a read error. V gene TRBV28 combines with J gene TRBJ2-3, with 7 bases that match TRBD2. Germline V gene sequence: CDR1 MDHEN, CDR2 SYDVKM. J gave up 1 base and V 8 bases, and 9 bases lay outside the gene matches. The CDR3 is made up of 15 amino acids. The CDR3 reads CASGASGDRTDTQYF. Written as DNA, the CDR3 is TGTGCCAGCGGTGCCAGCGGGGACCGCACAGATACGCAGTATTTT.

Turning to this clonotype: This may arise from a read error, as a much more abundant clone is one base away. The gene calls are TRBV2 and TRBJ2-3; no definite D call. Trimming took off 10 bases at V and 2 bases at J, with 10 bases between the two ends. The CDR3 is 12 residues long. CDR1 is SNHLY and CDR2 is FYNNEI in the germline V gene. The CDR3 here is CAIQGYTDTQYF. The CDR3 nucleotides are TGTGCCATCCAAGGCTACACAGATACGCAGTATTTT. The variable domain in full, completed from reference TRBV2 and TRBJ2-3, reads EPEVTQTPSHQVTQMGQEVILRCVPISNHLYFYWYRQILGQKVEFLVSFYNNEISEKSEIFDDQFSVERPDGSNFTLKIRSTKLEDSAMYFCAIQGYTDTQYFGPGTRLTVL.

V and J are TRBV7-6 and TRBJ2-1; the match to TRBD2 covers 10 bases. Per the germline V gene, CDR1 is SGHVS and CDR2 is FNYEAQ. Unmatched junction bases numbered 16, after V lost 5 bases and J lost 9 bases. This CDR3 has 17 residues. CDR3 sequence reads: CASSLVLAGTSVSEQFF. CDR3 nucleotide sequence: TGTGCCAGCAGCCTTGTACTAGCGGGAACGTCAGTAAGTGAGCAGTTCTTC.

This clonotype was picked up one time. This sequence may be a read error, since a much larger clone differs from it by one base. V is TRBV20-1 and J is TRBJ2-3; D unclear. The CDR3 spans 13 residues. Germline CDR1 DFQATT, CDR2 SNEGSKA (reference sequence). In nucleotides, the CDR3 is TGCATTGCTAGTTATAGTCCCTCGGATACGCAGTATTTT. Amino acids: CIASYSPSDTQYF.

CDR3 DNA: TGTGCCAGCAGTTTGGTTAAGCCCGGAGATACGCAGTATTTT. This translates into CASSLVKPGDTQYF. J is TRBJ2-3 and V is TRBV12-3 or TRBV12-4, with D unresolved. This CDR3 comprises 14 residues. The ends were cut back, 3 bases at V and 5 bases at J, with 12 bases in the middle.

The CDR3 coding sequence is TGTGCCAGCAGTTTATCCTGGTTCCCTGTCAGGGGACGGCCGAGCCCAAACAATGAGCAGTTCTTC. This codes for CASSLSWFPVRGRPSPNNEQFF. The chain recombines TRBV6-2 or TRBV6-3 with TRBJ2-1, with D possibly being TRBD1 (6 bases). The CDR3 loop spans 22 amino acids. The germline gives CDR1 MNHEY, CDR2 SVGEGT. Trimming took 4 bases from V and 5 from J, leaving 36 bases between them.

The genes are TRBV2 and TRBJ2-3; 11 positions agree with TRBD2. The CDR3 spans 17 residues. V was clipped by 8 bases and J by 1 base; unmatched bases: 11. The germline gives CDR1 SNHLY, CDR2 FYNNEI. In DNA, the CDR3 is TGTGCCAGCGGTCCAGGGACTAGCGGAAAGCGCACAGATACGCAGTATTTT. It encodes CASGPGTSGKRTDTQYF.

This clonotype turned up a few times. The chain is built from TRBV2 and TRBJ2-7, with D maybe TRBD2 (6 bases). The V gene lost 6 bases and the J gene lost 5 bases, with 14 bases spanning the gap. In germline, CDR1 is SNHLY, CDR2 FYNNEI. The length of the CDR3 is 13 residues. CDR3 sequence: CASSALLAHEQYF. CDR3 DNA: TGTGCCAGCAGCGCCTTACTAGCACACGAGCAGTACTTC.

This clonotype was seen many times. The chain links TRBV28 to TRBJ2-2; D not resolved. Germline-derived CDR1 and CDR2 are MDHEN and SYDVKM. CDR3 length: 11 residues. V lost 2 bases to trimming and J lost 8 bases, with 3 bases between them. In nucleotides, the CDR3 is TGTGCCAGCAGTTTAGAGGGGGAGCTGTTTTTT. This translates into CASSLEGELFF.

This clonotype showed up many times. CDR3 in amino acids: CASSLLSPGRETQYF. In nucleotides, the CDR3 is TGTGCCAGCAGTTTATTATCGCCGGGACGGGAGACCCAGTACTTC. The chain joins TRBV6-1 to TRBJ2-5; D is perhaps TRBD1 or TRBD2 (5 bases each). CDR1 is MNHNS, CDR2 SASEGT, per germline. The CDR3 is made up of 15 amino acids. Trimming removed 5 bases from V and 5 bases from J, with 18 bases in between.

To note about this clonotype: This sequence may be a read error, since a much larger clone differs from it by one base. The chain is built from TRBV7-2 and TRBJ1-2; D perhaps matches TRBD1 (6 bases). The CDR3 runs to 13 residues. Germline V gives CDR1 SGHTA, CDR2 FQGNSA. The CDR3 nucleotides are TGTGCCAGCAGCTTAGAGGGGGTTCAGGGCTACAACTTC. It encodes CASSLEGVQGYNF.

This clonotype was seen a few times. Possible read error: a much larger clone is one base away. The chain links TRBV20-1 to TRBJ2-1; 7 bases are shared with TRBD2. The V and J ends lost 8 bases and 8 bases, in that order; junction bases with no gene match: 15. This CDR3 spans 14 amino acids. Germline V CDR1 and CDR2: DFQATT, SNEGSKA (reference sequence). The chain's CDR3 is CSTLGLEGGYEQFF. In DNA form, the CDR3 reads TGCAGTACTCTCGGACTAGAGGGAGGGTATGAGCAGTTCTTC.

This clonotype was recorded at least ten times. The V gene is TRBV28, the J gene TRBJ1-1, with D hard to call. There are 15 residues in the CDR3. From germline, CDR1 is MDHEN and CDR2 SYDVKM. V dropped 3 bases and J dropped 1 base, with 12 bases sitting between them. The CDR3, as DNA: TGTGCCAGCAGTTTTTTGGCTACGGCGAACACTGAAGCTTTCTTT. This encodes CASSFLATANTEAFF.

The V and J genes are TRBV2 and TRBJ1-4, with D possibly matching TRBD1 (5 bases). The V gene's germline CDR1 is SNHLY and CDR2 FYNNEI. This CDR3 region has 17 residues. Trimming pared 3 bases from V and 1 base from J, leaving 15 bases between. CDR3 sequence (DNA): TGTGCCAGCAGTGAGGGTCGCGCAGGGCGAACTAATGAAAAACTGTTTTTT. Residues: CASSEGRAGRTNEKLFF.

The chain uses TRBV13 and TRBJ1-5; 9 bases line up with TRBD1. The CDR3 consists of 16 residues. The V gene end was trimmed by 5 bases and the J gene end by 3 bases; junction bases not matched to a gene: 8. The germline V gene has CDR1 PRHDT and CDR2 FYEKMQ (reference sequence). In DNA, the CDR3 is TGTGCCAGCAGCCCCACGCACAGGGGGCTCAATCAGCCCCAGCATTTT. It codes for CASSPTHRGLNQPQHF.

With respect to this clonotype: A much larger clone differs from this one at a single base, so this may be a read error. V gene TRBV20-1 combines with J gene TRBJ1-5; the match to TRBD1 covers 9 bases. The length of the CDR3 is 16 residues. Germline V gives CDR1 DFQATT, CDR2 SNEGSKA (reference sequence). The DNA for the CDR3 is TGCAGTGCAAAGAGACAGGGGGTGTTTAGCAATCAGCCCCAGAATTTT. This encodes CSAKRQGVFSNQPQNF.

Concerning this clonotype itself: A read error is possible here, since a much larger clone lies one base away. The chain recombines TRBV6-2 or TRBV6-3 with TRBJ2-7; unclear D gene. The CDR3 contains 15 residues. Per germline, CDR1 MNHEY and CDR2 SVGEGT. The CDR3 DNA sequence: TGTGCCAGCAGTTACCTGGACCCCAGCTCCTACGAGGAGTACTTC. Encoded protein: CASSYLDPSSYEEYF.

The sample holds many counts of this clonotype. The rearrangement uses TRBV6-1 and TRBJ2-1; D is uncertain. This CDR3 is 14 amino acids long. The V and J ends lost 5 bases and 1 base respectively, with 9 bases between them. Germline V lookup: CDR1 MNHNS, CDR2 SASEGT. The CDR3 bases are TGTGCCAGCAGTTCTCAAATTTCCTACAATGAGCAGTTCTTC. It yields the protein CASSSQISYNEQFF.

This clonotype was seen repeatedly, ten times or more. The chain uses TRBV15 and TRBJ2-1; no firm D call. Germline V CDR1 and CDR2: LNHNV, YYDKDF (reference sequence). V lost 4 bases and J 2 bases, leaving 15 bases between the germline ends. The CDR3 is 16 residues long. The CDR3 here is CATSKIWTGPYNEQFF. The CDR3, as DNA: TGTGCCACCAGCAAAATTTGGACCGGTCCCTACAATGAGCAGTTCTTC.